These T cell receptor beta chains were read from a single sample in a study of post-analysis software for immune sequencing data. MiXCR, applied by TCRdb to the PCR reads, yields one record per CDR3 protein. The sample shows roughly 670,000 distinct CDR3 sequences, more than 50% of them seen only once. Material for sequencing was blood. The source is a girl aged 2 to 10 with multiple sclerosis. CDR3s include the opening cysteine and the closing phenylalanine or tryptophan. D genes are given only for firm matches. Expanded clones get a size class; other rows say once, few or many, or leave the size out.

V gene	D gene	clone size	J gene	CDR3 DNA	CDR3 protein
TRBV10-3	.	.	TRBJ2-5	TGTGCCATCAGTGGTACCCAGATTCAAGAGACCCAGTACTTC	CAISGTQIQETQYF
TRBV6-4	.	.	TRBJ2-3	TGTGCCAGCAGTGTAACAGACACAGATACGCAGTATTTT	CASSVTDTDTQYF
TRBV4-3	.	.	TRBJ2-3	TGCGCCAGCAGCCAAGAACTTAGGAGCACAGATACGCAGTATTTT	CASSQELRSTDTQYF
TRBV7-2	TRBD1	.	TRBJ2-5	TGTGCCAGCAGCGTGGGACAGAGAGAGACCCAGTACTTC	CASSVGQRETQYF
TRBV7-9	.	.	TRBJ1-5	TGTGCCAGCAGCTTACAGGGTCTGGGGCAGCCCCAGCATTTT	CASSLQGLGQPQHF
TRBV14	.	.	TRBJ2-6	TGTGCCAGCAGCCTCGCGCGGTCTAGGGTCAATGGGGCCAACGTCCTGACTTTC	CASSLARSRVNGANVLTF
TRBV5-1	.	.	TRBJ1-1	TGCGCCAGCAGCCCGGCGGGGGCTACTGAAGCTTTCTTT	CASSPAGATEAFF
TRBV29-1	.	.	TRBJ2-6	TGCAGCGTTGATGGGGGCCCAAGCTCTGGGGCCAACGTCCTGACTTTC	CSVDGGPSSGANVLTF
TRBV30	TRBD1	.	TRBJ2-3	TGTGCCTGGAGCGCCGGACAGGCGAACACAGATACGCAGTATTTT	CAWSAGQANTDTQYF
TRBV7-2	.	few	TRBJ1-2	TGTGCCAGCAGAATAGAAGGGAATAACTATGGCTACACCTTC	CASRIEGNNYGYTF
TRBV5-1	TRBD1	.	TRBJ2-1	TGCGCCAGCAGCTTGGGGGACAGAATAAATGAGCAGTTCTTC	CASSLGDRINEQFF
TRBV2	.	.	TRBJ2-7	TGTGCCAGCAGTGGACTGAGCGAGCAGTACTTC	CASSGLSEQYF
TRBV18	.	few	TRBJ2-1	TGTGCCAGCTCAGGAAACAGGTTTTTCTCTACTACAGATGAGCAGTTCTTC	CASSGNRFFSTTDEQFF
TRBV24-1	TRBD2	.	TRBJ2-3	TGTGCCACCAGTGATCTGCGGGAGCCCACAGATACGCAGTATTTT	CATSDLREPTDTQYF
TRBV7-3	.	.	TRBJ2-3	TGTGCCAGCAGCTTCTCAGGGATGGGGAACACAGATACGCAGTATTTT	CASSFSGMGNTDTQYF
TRBV29-1	TRBD2	few	TRBJ2-3	TGCAGCGTTGAAGGGGGGACTAGCGGGAGGGACACAGATACGCAGTATTTT	CSVEGGTSGRDTDTQYF
TRBV27	.	.	TRBJ2-7	TGTGCCAGCAGTTACGTTGGGACCTACGAGCAGTACTTC	CASSYVGTYEQYF
TRBV29-1	TRBD1	.	TRBJ1-2	TGCAGCGCCGCAGGGACAGGTTCGTACGGCTACACCTTC	CSAAGTGSYGYTF
TRBV5-1	.	.	TRBJ1-2	TGCGCCAGCAGCTATGGGACGCCTGGGGAGTATGGCTACACCTTC	CASSYGTPGEYGYTF
TRBV7-2	.	.	TRBJ2-3	TGTGCCAGCAGCTTCGGGGCGGTAGATACGCAGTATTTT	CASSFGAVDTQYF
TRBV20-1	.	.	TRBJ1-1	TGCAGTGCTAGCGGGCGGCCGAACACTGAAGCTTTCTTT	CSASGRPNTEAFF
TRBV20-1	.	few	TRBJ2-7	TGCAGTCCACCCAAGACACGTCTGTATGGGTTCTACGAGCAGTACTTC	CSPPKTRLYGFYEQYF